The source of this T cell receptor (beta chain) is a study of T cell responses to AZD1222 COVID-19 vaccine. The study, taken as a whole, reports: Recipients of two AZD1222 doses showed rising Spike-specific TCR breadth and depth. The donor group comprised mostly white British people and more females; the analysis possibly underestimated clonal diversity.

Losses at the gene ends were 8 bases for V and 5 bases for J; bases not matched to a gene: 3. Germline lookup yields CDR1 MNHNY and CDR2 SVGAGI (reference sequence). The CDR3 totals 13 residues. About this clone itself: Its antigen is unknown.

The repertoire was sequenced with immunoSEQ multiplex PCR; TCRdb's copy has only in-frame clones and lacks some. The sample has about 90,000 clones, 91% seen once; the top ten hold 4% to 6%. The clonotype originates from an adult in good health. This specimen consisted of peripheral blood, obtained on day 0 of MenACWY control vaccination. This chain uses TRBV6-6 with TRBJ1-6, with 7 positions matching TRBD1. CDR3 residues: CASRDSHNSPLHF. CDR3 sequence (DNA): TGTGCCAGCCGGGACAGCCATAATTCACCCCTCCACTTT.